The next 4 T cell receptor beta chains were all read from a single sample in a study of Graves' ophthalmopathy and Graves' hyperthyroidism. Amplification targeted the TCR beta CDR3 regions, with RNA transcripts as the source material. The library came from an HTBI-primed first-round RT-PCR and a second-round multiplex PCR. MiXCR, applied by TCRdb to the multiplex PCR reads, yields one record per CDR3 protein. Of some 750,000 distinct CDR3 sequences in the sample, 40% were seen once. What was sequenced was peripheral blood. All receptors derive from an adult man with Graves' ophthalmopathy.

This clonotype appeared a single time. CDR3 sequence reads: CASSQRDLGTWTTYEQYF. The DNA for the CDR3 is TGTGCCAGCAGCCAACGTGACTTGGGTACGTGGACGACCTACGAGCAGTACTTC. The rearrangement uses TRBV4-2 and TRBJ2-7; D uncertain. Germline assignment: CDR1 LGHNA and CDR2 YNFKEQ. This CDR3 is 18 amino acids long. With 2 bases removed from V and 2 bases from J, the gap between germline ends came to 22 bases.

V and J are TRBV7-2 and TRBJ1-1; D unclear. V lost 9 bases, J lost 1 base, and 24 bases lay in between. The CDR3 is made up of 17 amino acids. Germline-derived CDR1 and CDR2 are SGHTA and FQGNSA. The CDR3 region has the DNA TGTGCCAGTAGTATAACAGACCCAAGAAGACGGAACACTGAAGCTTTCTTT. Translating gives CASSITDPRRRNTEAFF.

The sample holds many counts of this clonotype. The chain uses TRBV6-6 and TRBJ2-6; D gene unclear. Germline CDR1 MNHNY, CDR2 SVGAGI (reference sequence). Trimming took off 6 bases at V and 1 base at J, with 10 bases between the two ends. This CDR3 is 15 amino acids long. CDR3 sequence (DNA): TGTGCCAGCAGCCTCGAACGGTCTGGGGCCAACGTCCTGACTTTC. Its translation: CASSLERSGANVLTF.

A note on this clonotype: A single base separates this from a much larger clone, so it may be a read error. Here the CDR3 reads CSVESSGYEQYF. The CDR3 nucleotides read TGCAGCGTTGAGAGTAGCGGATACGAGCAGTACTTC. V gene TRBV29-1 combines with J gene TRBJ2-7; the D gene is possibly TRBD2 (6 bases). This CDR3 contains 12 residues. Per germline, CDR1 SQVTM and CDR2 ANQGSEA. The V and J ends lost 3 bases and 4 bases respectively, with 10 bases between them.